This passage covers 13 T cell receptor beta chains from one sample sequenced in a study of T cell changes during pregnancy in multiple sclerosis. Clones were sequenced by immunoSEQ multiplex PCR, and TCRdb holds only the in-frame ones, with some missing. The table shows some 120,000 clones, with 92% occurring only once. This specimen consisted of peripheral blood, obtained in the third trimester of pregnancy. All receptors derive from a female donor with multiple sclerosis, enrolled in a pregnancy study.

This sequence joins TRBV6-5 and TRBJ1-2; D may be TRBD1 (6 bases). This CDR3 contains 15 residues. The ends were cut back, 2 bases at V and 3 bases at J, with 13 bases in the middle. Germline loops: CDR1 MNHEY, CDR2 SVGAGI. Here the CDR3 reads CASSYRNRVDYGYTF. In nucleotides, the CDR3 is TGTGCCAGCAGTTACAGAAACAGGGTGGACTATGGCTACACCTTC.

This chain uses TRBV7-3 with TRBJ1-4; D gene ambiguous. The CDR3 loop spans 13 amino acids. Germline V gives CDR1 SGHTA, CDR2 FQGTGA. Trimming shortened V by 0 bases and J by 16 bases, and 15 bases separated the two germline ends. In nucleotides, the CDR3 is TGTGCCAGCAGCTTAACGAGCCAGAGTGAGCGGTTTTTT. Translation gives CASSLTSQSERFF.

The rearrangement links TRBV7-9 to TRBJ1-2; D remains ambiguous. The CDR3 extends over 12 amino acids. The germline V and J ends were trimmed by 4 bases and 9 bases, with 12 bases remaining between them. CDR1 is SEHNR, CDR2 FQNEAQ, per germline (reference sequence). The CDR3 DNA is TGTGCCAGCAGCTCGACCGAACAGAGCTACACCTTC. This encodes CASSSTEQSYTF.

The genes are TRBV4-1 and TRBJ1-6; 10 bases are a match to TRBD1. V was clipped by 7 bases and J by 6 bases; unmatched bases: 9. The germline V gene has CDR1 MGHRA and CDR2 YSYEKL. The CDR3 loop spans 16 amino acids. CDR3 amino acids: CASTRPGQGTNSPLHF. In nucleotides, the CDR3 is TGCGCCAGCACCCGCCCGGGACAGGGGACTAATTCACCCCTCCACTTT.

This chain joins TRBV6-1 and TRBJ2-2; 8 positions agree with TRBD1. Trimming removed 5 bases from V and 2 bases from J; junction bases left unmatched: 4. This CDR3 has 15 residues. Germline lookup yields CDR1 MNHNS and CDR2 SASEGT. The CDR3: CASSFGQGNTGELFF. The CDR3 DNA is TGTGCCAGCAGTTTCGGACAGGGAAACACCGGGGAGCTGTTTTTT.

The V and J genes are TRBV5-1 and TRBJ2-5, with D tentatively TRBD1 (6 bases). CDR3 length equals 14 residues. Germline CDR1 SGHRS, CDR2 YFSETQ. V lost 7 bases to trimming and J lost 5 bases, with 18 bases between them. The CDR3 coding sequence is TGCGCCAGCGGGCCCGTTGGGGGCTGGGAGACCCAGTACTTC. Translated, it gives CASGPVGGWETQYF.

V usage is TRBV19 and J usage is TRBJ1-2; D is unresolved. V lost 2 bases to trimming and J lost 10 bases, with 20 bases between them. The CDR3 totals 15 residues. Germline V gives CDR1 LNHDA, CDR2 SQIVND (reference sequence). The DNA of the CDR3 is TGTGCCAGTAGTATAAGCCCCGGGCGAGGGAGCATCTACACCTTC. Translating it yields CASSISPGRGSIYTF.

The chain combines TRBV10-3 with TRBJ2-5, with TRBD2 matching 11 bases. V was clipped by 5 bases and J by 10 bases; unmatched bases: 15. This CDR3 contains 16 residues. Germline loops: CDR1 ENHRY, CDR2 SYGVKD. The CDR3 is CAISRQGTSGLGIQYF. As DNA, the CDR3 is TGTGCCATCAGTCGCCAAGGGACTAGCGGATTGGGGATCCAGTACTTC.

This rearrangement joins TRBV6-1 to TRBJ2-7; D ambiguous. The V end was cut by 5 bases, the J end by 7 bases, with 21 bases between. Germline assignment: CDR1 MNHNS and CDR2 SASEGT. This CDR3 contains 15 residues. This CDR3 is CASSSSPHTETEQYF. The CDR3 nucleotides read TGTGCCAGCAGTTCCAGCCCACATACAGAGACGGAGCAGTACTTC.

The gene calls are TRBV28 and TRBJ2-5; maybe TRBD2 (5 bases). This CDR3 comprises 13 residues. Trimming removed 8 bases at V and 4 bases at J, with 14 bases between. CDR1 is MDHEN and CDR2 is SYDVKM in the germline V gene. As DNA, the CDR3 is TGTGCCAGCCAGTTCCCGGGGAGAGAGACCCAGTACTTC. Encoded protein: CASQFPGRETQYF.

In DNA form, the CDR3 reads TGTGCCAGCAGCCCGCTGCCGGGGAACACCGGGGAGCTGTTTTTT. Encoded protein: CASSPLPGNTGELFF. The rearrangement links TRBV4-2 to TRBJ2-2; D is undetermined. Trimming stripped 4 bases from V and 1 base from J, with 10 bases between. The CDR3 sequence is 15 residues long. The germline gives CDR1 LGHNA, CDR2 YNFKEQ.

The CDR3 sequence: CASSPRGTTDTQYF. The CDR3 coding sequence is TGTGCCAGCAGCCCCCGGGGGACTACAGATACGCAGTATTTT. V and J are TRBV6-6 and TRBJ2-3; maybe TRBD2 (6 bases). The CDR3 covers 14 residues. Germline values: CDR1 MNHNY, CDR2 SVGAGI (reference sequence). Deletions cut 6 bases from V and 3 bases from J, with 13 bases between.

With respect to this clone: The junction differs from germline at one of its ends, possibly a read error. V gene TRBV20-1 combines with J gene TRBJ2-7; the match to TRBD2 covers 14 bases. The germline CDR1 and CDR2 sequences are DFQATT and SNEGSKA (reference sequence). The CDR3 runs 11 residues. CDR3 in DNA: TGCAGGGGAGTGGGACTAGCGGGAGTCTGTTTC. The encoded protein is CRGVGLAGVCF.